This T cell receptor (beta chain) was sequenced in a study of blood T cell repertoires in COVID-19. Per the study methods: Cell counts per sample came from amplifying reference gene primers. Some clones are missing from TCRdb's copy, which holds only in-frame ones; the method was immunoSEQ multiplex PCR. From that table come the V and J calls and clone size; the DNA was used to work out D and trimming. In the table there are about 200,000 clones, 70% to 90% of which are singletons. The CDR3 consists of 17 residues. Germline V CDR1 and CDR2: LGHNA, YNFKEQ. Between the trimmed V and J ends, which lost 0 bases and 0 bases, there was a span of 12 bases.

The source material was peripheral blood. This receptor was obtained from a man aged 50-60 years with acute or convalescent COVID-19. This chain links TRBV4-2 with TRBJ2-4; no reliable D call. The CDR3 protein is CASSQDVITGAKNIQYF. In nucleotides, the CDR3 is TGTGCCAGCAGCCAAGATGTGATTACTGGAGCCAAAAACATTCAGTACTTC.